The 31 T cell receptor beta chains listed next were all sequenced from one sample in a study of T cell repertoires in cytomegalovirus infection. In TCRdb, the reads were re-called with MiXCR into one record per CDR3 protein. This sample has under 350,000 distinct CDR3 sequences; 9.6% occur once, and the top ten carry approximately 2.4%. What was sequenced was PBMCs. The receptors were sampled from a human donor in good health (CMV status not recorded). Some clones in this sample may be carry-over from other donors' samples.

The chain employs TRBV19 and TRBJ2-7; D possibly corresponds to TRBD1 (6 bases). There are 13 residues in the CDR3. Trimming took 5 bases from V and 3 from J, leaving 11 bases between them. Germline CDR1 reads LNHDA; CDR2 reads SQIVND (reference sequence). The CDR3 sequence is CASSWTTGYEQYF. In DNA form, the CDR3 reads TGTGCCAGTAGTTGGACGACAGGCTACGAGCAGTACTTC. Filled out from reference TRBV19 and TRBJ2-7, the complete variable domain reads DGGITQSPKYLFRKEGQNVTLSCEQNLNHDAMYWYRQDPGQGLRLIYYSQIVNDFQKGDIAEGYSVSREKKESFPLTVTSAQKNPTAFYLCASSWTTGYEQYFGPGTRLTVT.

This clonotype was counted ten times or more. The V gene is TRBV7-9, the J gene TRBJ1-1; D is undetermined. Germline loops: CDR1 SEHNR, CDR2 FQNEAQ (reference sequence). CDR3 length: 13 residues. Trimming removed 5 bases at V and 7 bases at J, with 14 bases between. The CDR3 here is CASSPGSTFEAFF. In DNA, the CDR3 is TGTGCCAGCAGCCCAGGCAGTACTTTTGAAGCTTTCTTT.

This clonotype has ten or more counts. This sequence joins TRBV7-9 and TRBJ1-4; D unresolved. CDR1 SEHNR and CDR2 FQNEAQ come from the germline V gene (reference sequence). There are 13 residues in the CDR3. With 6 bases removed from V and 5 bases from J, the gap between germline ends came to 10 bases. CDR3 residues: CASSFRLNEKLFF. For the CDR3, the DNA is TGTGCCAGCAGTTTCCGCCTCAATGAAAAACTGTTTTTT.

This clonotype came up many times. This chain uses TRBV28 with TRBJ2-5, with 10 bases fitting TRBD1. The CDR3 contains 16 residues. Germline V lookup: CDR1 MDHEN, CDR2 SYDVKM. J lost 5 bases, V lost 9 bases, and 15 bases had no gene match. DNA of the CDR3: TGTGCCAGTAGGACAGGGGGGGGGCCTGAACGGGAGACCCAGTACTTC. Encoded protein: CASRTGGGPERETQYF.

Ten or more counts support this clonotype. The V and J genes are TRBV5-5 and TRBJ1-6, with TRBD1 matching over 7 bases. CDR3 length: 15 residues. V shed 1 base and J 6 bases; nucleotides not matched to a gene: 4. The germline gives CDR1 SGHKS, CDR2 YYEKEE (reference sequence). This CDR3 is CASSLRDRINSPLHF. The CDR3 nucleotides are TGTGCCAGCAGCTTGAGGGACAGAATTAATTCACCCCTCCACTTT. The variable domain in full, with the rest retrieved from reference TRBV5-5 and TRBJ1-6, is DAGVTQSPTHLIKTRGQQVTLRCSPISGHKSVSWYQQVLGQGPQFIFQYYEKEERGRGNFPDRFSARQFPNYSSELNVNALLLGDSALYLCASSLRDRINSPLHFGNGTRLTVT.

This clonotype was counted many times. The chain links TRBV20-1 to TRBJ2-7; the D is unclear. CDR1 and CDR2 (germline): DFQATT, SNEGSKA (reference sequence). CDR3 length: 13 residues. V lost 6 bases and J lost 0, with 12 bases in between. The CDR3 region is CSAEPSSSYEQYF. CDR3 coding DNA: TGCAGTGCCGAACCGTCAAGCTCCTACGAGCAGTACTTC.

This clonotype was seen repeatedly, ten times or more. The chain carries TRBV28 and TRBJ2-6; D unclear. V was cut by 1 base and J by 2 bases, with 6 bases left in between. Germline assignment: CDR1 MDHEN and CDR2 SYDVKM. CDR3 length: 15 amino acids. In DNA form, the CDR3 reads TGTGCCAGCAGTTTATCCCGCCCTGGGGCCAACGTCCTGACTTTC. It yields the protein CASSLSRPGANVLTF.

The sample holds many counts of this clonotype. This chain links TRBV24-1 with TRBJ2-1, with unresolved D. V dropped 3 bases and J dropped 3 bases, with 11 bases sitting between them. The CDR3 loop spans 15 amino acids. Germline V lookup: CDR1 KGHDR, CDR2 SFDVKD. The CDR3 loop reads CATSDNQVIYNEQFF. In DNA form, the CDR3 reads TGTGCCACCAGTGATAATCAGGTCATCTACAATGAGCAGTTCTTC.

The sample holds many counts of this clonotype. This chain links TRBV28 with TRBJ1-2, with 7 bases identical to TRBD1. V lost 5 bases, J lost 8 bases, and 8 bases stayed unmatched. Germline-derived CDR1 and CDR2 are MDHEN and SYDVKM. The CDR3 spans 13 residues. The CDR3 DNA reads TGTGCCAGCAGTCAATCAGGGGGAGGGGGCTACACCTTC. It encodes CASSQSGGGGYTF.

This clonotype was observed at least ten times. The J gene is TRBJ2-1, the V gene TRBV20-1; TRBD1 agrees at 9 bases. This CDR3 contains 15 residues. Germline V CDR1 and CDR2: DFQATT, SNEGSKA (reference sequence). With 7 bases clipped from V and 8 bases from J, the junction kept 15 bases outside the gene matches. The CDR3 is CSGRGTGYEFDEQFF. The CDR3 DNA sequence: TGCAGTGGAAGGGGGACAGGGTACGAATTCGATGAGCAGTTCTTC.

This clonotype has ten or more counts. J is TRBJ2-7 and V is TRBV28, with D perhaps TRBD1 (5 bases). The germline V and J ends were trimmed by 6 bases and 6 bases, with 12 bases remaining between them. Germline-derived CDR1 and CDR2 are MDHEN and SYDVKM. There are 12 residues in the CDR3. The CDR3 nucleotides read TGTGCCAGCAGCGCCCCAGGGCGCGAGCAGTACGTC. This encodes CASSAPGREQYV.

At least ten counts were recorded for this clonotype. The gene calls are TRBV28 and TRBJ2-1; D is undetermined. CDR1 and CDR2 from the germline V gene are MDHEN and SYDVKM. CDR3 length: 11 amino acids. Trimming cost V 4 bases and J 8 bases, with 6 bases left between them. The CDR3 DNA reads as TGTGCCAGCAGTTCCGACCATGAGCAGTTCTTC. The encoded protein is CASSSDHEQFF. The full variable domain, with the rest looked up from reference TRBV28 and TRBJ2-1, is DVKVTQSSRYLVKRTGEKVFLECVQDMDHENMFWYRQDPGLGLRLIYFSYDVKMKEKGDIPEGYSVSREKKERFSLILESASTNQTSMYLCASSSDHEQFFGPGTRLTVL.

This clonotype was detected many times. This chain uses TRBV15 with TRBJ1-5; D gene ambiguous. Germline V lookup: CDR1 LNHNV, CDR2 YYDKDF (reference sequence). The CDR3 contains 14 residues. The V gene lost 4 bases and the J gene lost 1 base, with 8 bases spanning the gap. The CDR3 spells CATSKRESNQPQHF. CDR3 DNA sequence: TGTGCCACCAGCAAAAGGGAGAGCAATCAGCCCCAGCATTTT.

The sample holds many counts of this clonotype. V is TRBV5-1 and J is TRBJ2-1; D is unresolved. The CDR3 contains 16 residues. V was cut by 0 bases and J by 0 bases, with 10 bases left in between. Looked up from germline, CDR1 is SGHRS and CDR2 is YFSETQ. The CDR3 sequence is CASSLEAPSSYNEQFF. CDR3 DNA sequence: TGCGCCAGCAGCTTGGAGGCACCCAGCTCCTACAATGAGCAGTTCTTC.

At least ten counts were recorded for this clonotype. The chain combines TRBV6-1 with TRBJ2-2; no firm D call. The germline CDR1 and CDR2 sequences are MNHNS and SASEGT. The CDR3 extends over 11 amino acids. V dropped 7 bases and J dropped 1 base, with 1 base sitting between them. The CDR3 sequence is CASKNTGELFF. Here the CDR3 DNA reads TGTGCCAGCAAGAACACCGGGGAGCTGTTTTTT.

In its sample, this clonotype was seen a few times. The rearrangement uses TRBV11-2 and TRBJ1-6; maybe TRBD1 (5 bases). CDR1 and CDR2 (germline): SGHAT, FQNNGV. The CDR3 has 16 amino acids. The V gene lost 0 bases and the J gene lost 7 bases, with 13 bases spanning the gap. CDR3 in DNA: TGTGCCAGCAGCTTAGATCGGGGGACGGGGAATTCACCCCTCCACTTT. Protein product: CASSLDRGTGNSPLHF.

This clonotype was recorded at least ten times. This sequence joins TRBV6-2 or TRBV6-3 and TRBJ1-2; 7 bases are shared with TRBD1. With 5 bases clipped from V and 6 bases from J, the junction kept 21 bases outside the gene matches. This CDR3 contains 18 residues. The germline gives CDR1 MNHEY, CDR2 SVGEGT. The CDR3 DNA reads TGTGCCAGCAGTCTGATGAGGGGCCATCGACAGGGAAGCAATGGCTACACCTTC. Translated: CASSLMRGHRQGSNGYTF.

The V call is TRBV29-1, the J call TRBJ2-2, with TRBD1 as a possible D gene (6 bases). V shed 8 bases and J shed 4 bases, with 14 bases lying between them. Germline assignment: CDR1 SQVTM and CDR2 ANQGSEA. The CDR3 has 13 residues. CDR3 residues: CSSSGTLTGELFF. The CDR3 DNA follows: TGCAGCTCATCCGGGACACTCACCGGGGAGCTGTTTTTT.

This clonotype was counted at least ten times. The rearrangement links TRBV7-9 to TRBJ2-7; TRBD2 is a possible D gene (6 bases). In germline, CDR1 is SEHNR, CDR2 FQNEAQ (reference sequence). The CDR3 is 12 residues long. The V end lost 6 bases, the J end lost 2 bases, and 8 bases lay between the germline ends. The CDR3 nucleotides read TGTGCCAGCAGGGGAGGAGCCTACGAGCAGTACTTC. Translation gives CASRGGAYEQYF. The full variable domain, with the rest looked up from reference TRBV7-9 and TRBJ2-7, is DTGVSQNPRHKITKRGQNVTFRCDPISEHNRLYWYRQTLGQGPEFLTYFQNEAQLEKSRLLSDRFSAERPKGSFSTLEIQRTEQGDSAMYLCASRGGAYEQYFGPGTRLTVT.

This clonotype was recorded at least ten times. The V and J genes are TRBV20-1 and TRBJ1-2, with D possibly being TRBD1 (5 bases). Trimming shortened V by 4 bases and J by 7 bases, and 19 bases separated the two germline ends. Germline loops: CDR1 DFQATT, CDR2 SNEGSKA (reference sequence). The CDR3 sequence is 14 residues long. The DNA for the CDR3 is TGCAGTGCTATGGCCTTGGCAGGGAGGTCTGGCTACACCTTC. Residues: CSAMALAGRSGYTF.

CDR3 in amino acids: CSASTPLSSSTDTQYF. CDR3 nucleotide sequence: TGCAGTGCTAGTACCCCTCTTTCCTCTAGCACAGATACGCAGTATTTT. This chain connects TRBV20-1 to TRBJ2-3; D unresolved. Germline values: CDR1 DFQATT, CDR2 SNEGSKA (reference sequence). The V end lost 3 bases, the J end lost 0 bases, and 16 bases lay between the germline ends. This CDR3 comprises 16 residues.

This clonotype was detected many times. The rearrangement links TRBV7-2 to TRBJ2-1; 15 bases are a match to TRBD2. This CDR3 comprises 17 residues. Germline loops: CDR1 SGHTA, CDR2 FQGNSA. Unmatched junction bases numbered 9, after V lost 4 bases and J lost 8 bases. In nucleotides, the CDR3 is TGTGCCAGCAGCTCAAGGACTAGCGGGGGGGCCAGTCATGAGCAGTTCTTC. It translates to CASSSRTSGGASHEQFF.

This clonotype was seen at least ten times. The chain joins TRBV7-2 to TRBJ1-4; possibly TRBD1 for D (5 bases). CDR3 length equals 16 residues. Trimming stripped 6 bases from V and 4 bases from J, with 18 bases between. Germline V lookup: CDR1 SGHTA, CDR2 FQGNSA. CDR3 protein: CASSLTTGGSNEKLFF. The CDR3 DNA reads TGTGCCAGCAGTCTTACTACCGGGGGAAGTAATGAAAAACTGTTTTTT.

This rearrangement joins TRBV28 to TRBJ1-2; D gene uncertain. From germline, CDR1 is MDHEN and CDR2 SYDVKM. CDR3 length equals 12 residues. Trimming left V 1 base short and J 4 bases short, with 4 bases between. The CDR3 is CASSLFSYGYTF. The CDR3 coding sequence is TGTGCCAGCAGTTTATTTAGCTATGGCTACACCTTC.

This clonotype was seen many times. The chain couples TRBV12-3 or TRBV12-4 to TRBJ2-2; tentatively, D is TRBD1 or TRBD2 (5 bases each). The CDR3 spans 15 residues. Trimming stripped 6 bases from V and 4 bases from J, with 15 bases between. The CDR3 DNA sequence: TGTGCCAGCAGCCCAAACGAGGGGTCCACCGGGGAGCTGTTTTTT. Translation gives CASSPNEGSTGELFF.

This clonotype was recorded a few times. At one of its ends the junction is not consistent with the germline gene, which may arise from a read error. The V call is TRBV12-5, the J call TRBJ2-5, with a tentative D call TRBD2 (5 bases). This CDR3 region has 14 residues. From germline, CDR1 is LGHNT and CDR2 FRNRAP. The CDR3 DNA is TGTGCTAGTGGGTTGGACTCTATGGGGGAGACCCAGTACTTC. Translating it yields CASGLDSMGETQYF.

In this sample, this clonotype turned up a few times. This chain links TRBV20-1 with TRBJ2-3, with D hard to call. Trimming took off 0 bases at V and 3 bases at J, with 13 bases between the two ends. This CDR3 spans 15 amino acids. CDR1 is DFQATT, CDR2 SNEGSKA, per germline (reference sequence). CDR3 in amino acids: CSARDKGLPTDTQYF. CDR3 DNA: TGCAGTGCTAGAGATAAGGGTCTCCCGACAGATACGCAGTATTTT.

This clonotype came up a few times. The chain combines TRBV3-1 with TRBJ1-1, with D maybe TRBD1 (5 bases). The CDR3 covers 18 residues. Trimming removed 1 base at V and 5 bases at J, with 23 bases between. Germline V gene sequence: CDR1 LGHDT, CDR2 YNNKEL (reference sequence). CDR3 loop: CASSQVAHGRGLSTEAFF. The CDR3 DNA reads TGTGCCAGCAGCCAAGTAGCTCATGGTAGGGGATTGAGTACTGAAGCTTTCTTT.

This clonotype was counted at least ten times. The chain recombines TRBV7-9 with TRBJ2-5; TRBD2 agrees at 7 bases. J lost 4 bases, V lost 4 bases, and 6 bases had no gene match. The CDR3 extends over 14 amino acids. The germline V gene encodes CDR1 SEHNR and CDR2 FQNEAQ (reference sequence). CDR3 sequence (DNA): TGTGCCAGCAGCTCGTGGACTAGAAGAGAGACCCAGTACTTC. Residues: CASSSWTRRETQYF.

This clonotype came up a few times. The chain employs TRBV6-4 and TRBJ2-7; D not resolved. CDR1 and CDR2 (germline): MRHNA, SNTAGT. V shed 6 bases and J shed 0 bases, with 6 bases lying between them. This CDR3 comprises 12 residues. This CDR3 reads CASRKSSYEQYV. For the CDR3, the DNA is TGTGCCAGCAGGAAGAGCTCCTACGAGCAGTACGTC.

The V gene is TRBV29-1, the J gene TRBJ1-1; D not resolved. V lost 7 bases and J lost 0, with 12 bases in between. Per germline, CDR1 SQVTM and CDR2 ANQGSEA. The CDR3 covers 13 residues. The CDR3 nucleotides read TGCAGCGCCCTGAAGCCCCTGAACACTGAAGCTTTCTTT. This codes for CSALKPLNTEAFF.